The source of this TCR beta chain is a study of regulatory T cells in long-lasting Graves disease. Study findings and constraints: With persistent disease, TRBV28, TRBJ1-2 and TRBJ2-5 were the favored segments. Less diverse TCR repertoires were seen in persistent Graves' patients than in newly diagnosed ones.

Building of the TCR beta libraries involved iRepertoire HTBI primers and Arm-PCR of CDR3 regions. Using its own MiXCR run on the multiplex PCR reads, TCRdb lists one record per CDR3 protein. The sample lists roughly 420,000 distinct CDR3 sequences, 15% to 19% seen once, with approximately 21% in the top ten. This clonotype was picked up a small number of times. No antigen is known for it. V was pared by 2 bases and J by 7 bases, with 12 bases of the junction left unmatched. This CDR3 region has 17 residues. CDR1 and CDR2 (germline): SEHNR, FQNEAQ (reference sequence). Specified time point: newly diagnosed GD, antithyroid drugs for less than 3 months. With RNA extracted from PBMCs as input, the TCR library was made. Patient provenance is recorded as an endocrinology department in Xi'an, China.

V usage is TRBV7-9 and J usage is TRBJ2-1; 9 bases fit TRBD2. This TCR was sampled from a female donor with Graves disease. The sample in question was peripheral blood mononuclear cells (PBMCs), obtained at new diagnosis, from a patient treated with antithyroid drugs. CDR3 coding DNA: TGTGCCAGCAGCTTAATAGAGTCTAGCGGGGACAGAAATGAGCAGTTCTTC. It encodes CASSLIESSGDRNEQFF.